This T cell receptor beta chain came from a study of CD8+CD57+ T cells in acquired aplastic anemia. For the study at large: An average of 3.2 ug of DNA was obtained from sorted CD4+ and CD8+ cells.

Profiles of TCR beta VDJ and CDR3 were generated from a genomic DNA template. TCRdb re-derived calls from the reads in MiXCR, one entry per CDR3 protein. Among hundreds of thousands of distinct CDR3 sequences, approximately 45% were seen once, and the ten largest hold 7% to 9.5%. The CDR3 has 14 amino acids. In germline, CDR1 is SEHNR, CDR2 FQNEAQ (reference sequence). J gave up 3 bases and V 7 bases, and 5 bases lay outside the gene matches. CD8+CD57+ cell expansion had been shown by flow cytometry in patients chosen for sequencing. Severe acquired aplastic anemia affected all patients. By the time of blood sampling, patients had still received no therapy. Study results and caveats: Between patients and controls, about 30 CD8+ CDR3 sequences were found in common.

In this sample, this clonotype turned up many times. Antigen specificity is unknown. Input material: sorted CD4+, CD8+, or CD8+CD57+ T cells (not recorded which) from PBMCs. The chain couples TRBV7-9 to TRBJ2-1; TRBD1 agrees at 8 bases. The TCR originated in a human donor with aplastic anemia. CDR3 protein: CASNGDRIYNEQFF. The CDR3 nucleotides read TGTGCCAGCAATGGGGACAGGATCTACAATGAGCAGTTCTTC.